This T cell receptor beta chain was captured by sequencing in a study of shared clonotypes between healthy human individuals. Study-level background: Researchers drew samples from a couple of women and a few men aged 18 to 49. CD4 naive and memory got three plates each, CD8 naive two, CD8 memory one. Study conclusions and caveats: Deeper or shallower sequencing was expected to change how clonotypes are shared among donors. Larger estimated richness was generally seen in naive subsets than in memory subsets.

The CDR3 totals 15 residues. The ends lost 6 bases at V and 6 bases at J; junction bases unmatched: 8. Germline-derived CDR1 and CDR2 are LNHDA and SQIVND (reference sequence). In regard to this clone: Its antigen remains unidentified.

Cells designated naive CD8 were CD45RO-negative and were positively selected for CCR7, with terminally differentiated effector memory CD45RA+ cells excluded. Libraries were prepared by immunoSEQ multiplex PCR; TCRdb keeps only in-frame clonotypes and omits some of them. In the table there are about 2.1 million clones, roughly 93% of which are singletons. Sequenced input: naive CD8+ T cells from PBMCs. The rearrangement joins TRBV19 to TRBJ1-5, with TRBD1 identical over 10 bases. The sequence derives from a man younger than 35 in good health. Some clones in this sample may be carry-over from other donors' samples. Here the CDR3 DNA reads TGTGCCAGTAGCCAGACAGGGGGCGGAGGTCAGCCCCAGCATTTT. Amino acids: CASSQTGGGGQPQHF.